The rows below give T cell receptor beta chains drawn from one sample of a study of PD-1 blockade in mismatch repair-deficient tumors. TCRdb keeps only in-frame clones here, not all; method: immunoSEQ multiplex PCR. The sample lists about 68,000 clones, approximately 78% occurring once. This material consisted of peripheral blood, taken 2 weeks after starting pembrolizumab. The origin of the receptors is an adult with mismatch repair-deficient cancer. Both conserved end residues are part of each CDR3. A D gene is named only where the DNA matches it firmly. Size is omitted from some rows. Given values are once, few, many or a class for expanded clones.

TRBD2	TRBV25-1	NA	TRBJ2-3	TGTGCCAGCAGCCCGACTAGCGGGATATCTAATACGCAGTATTTT	CASSPTSGISNTQYF
NA	TRBV21-1	NA	TRBJ1-2	TGTGCCAGCAGGACACAGGGATGCTACACCTTC	CASRTQGCYTF
NA	TRBV7-3	NA	TRBJ2-1	TGTGCCAGCAGCTTAGTCCCAGGGGTGAATGAGCAGTTCTTC	CASSLVPGVNEQFF
TRBD1	TRBV10-3	NA	TRBJ1-1	TGTGCCATCAGTGACCGGGACAGGGGGGCTGAAGCTTTCTTT	CAISDRDRGAEAFF
NA	TRBV25-1	few	TRBJ1-2	TGTGCCAGCAGTGAATCCACTACTCGCTTAGGCTACACCTTC	CASSESTTRLGYTF
TRBD2	TRBV4-2	NA	TRBJ2-7	TGTGCCAGCAGCCATTCGGGCAGCGGGGGACTTTACGAGCAGTACTTC	CASSHSGSGGLYEQYF
TRBD1	TRBV5-1	NA	TRBJ2-7	TGCGCCAGCAGTTCTACCGGGACAGGAGGCGAGCAGTACTTC	CASSSTGTGGEQYF
TRBD1	TRBV14	NA	TRBJ2-7	TGTGCCAGCAGCCTCGGGACAGGGGCCCACGAGCAGTACTTC	CASSLGTGAHEQYF
TRBD1	TRBV6-1	NA	TRBJ1-2	TGTGCCAGCCGAGGACAGGGAAACTATGGCTACACCTTC	CASRGQGNYGYTF
TRBD1	TRBV4-1	many	TRBJ1-2	TGCGCCAGCAGCCAACCGGGACAGGGGGCTAACTATGGCTACACCTTC	CASSQPGQGANYGYTF
TRBD2	TRBV12-5	NA	TRBJ2-6	TGTGCTAGTGGTTTGCTAACGGGCCAGCGGGACGCGGATCCTGGGGCCAACGTCCTGACTTTC	CASGLLTGQRDADPGANVLTF
NA	TRBV14	few	TRBJ2-5	TGTGCCAGCAGCCTCTTAATGGGAGAGACCCAGTACTTC	CASSLLMGETQYF
TRBD2	TRBV18	NA	TRBJ2-5	TGTGCCAGCTCACCTTTAGCGGGAGAGACCCAGTACTTC	CASSPLAGETQYF
TRBD2	TRBV27	NA	TRBJ2-3	TGTGCCAGCAGTAGGACTAGCGGACCCACAGATACGCAGTATTTT	CASSRTSGPTDTQYF
NA	TRBV25-1	many	TRBJ1-1	TGTGCCAGCAGTGTGGCCACCGCGAACACTGAAGCTTTCTTT	CASSVATANTEAFF
NA	TRBV19	NA	TRBJ1-5	TGTGCCAGTAGTATTACGGTCGGTGGCAATCAGCCCCAGCATTTT	CASSITVGGNQPQHF
TRBD2	TRBV5-1	NA	TRBJ2-1	TGCGCCAGCAGCTCTAAAGCGGGAGGGCCTGACAATGAGCAGTTCTTC	CASSSKAGGPDNEQFF
NA	TRBV18	NA	TRBJ1-4	TGTGCCAGCTCACCGAATGAAAAACTGTTTTTT	CASSPNEKLFF
NA	TRBV5-1	NA	TRBJ2-7	TGCGCCAGCAGCTTGTCGTGGACACCCCCTTACGAGCAGTACTTC	CASSLSWTPPYEQYF
TRBD1	TRBV5-1	NA	TRBJ2-7	TGCGCCAGCAGCGCGGGACAGGGTGAGTACTACGAGCAGTACTTC	CASSAGQGEYYEQYF
TRBD1	TRBV19	NA	TRBJ1-5	TGTGCCAGCAGGGACAGCGGTCAGCCCCAGCATTTT	CASRDSGQPQHF
NA	TRBV9	NA	TRBJ2-3	TGTGCCAGCAGCGTAGATGGCGGGGATGGTACGCAGTATTTT	CASSVDGGDGTQYF
NA	TRBV5-1	NA	TRBJ2-7	TGCGCCAGCAGCTTGGATCTAGGGGGGCGTGGGCCCACCTACGAGCAGTACTTC	CASSLDLGGRGPTYEQYF
TRBD2	TRBV9	NA	TRBJ2-7	TGTGCCAGCAGCGCCGGTGCGGGAGGCAGGTACGAGCAGTACTTC	CASSAGAGGRYEQYF
NA	TRBV7-8	NA	TRBJ2-3	TGTGCCAGCAGCTTAGGGCGACTCAAAGTGGGAGATACGCAGTATTTT	CASSLGRLKVGDTQYF
NA	TRBV5-8	NA	TRBJ2-3	TGTGCCAGCAGCCCTCGGACATTTACACAGGATACGCAGTATTTT	CASSPRTFTQDTQYF
NA	TRBV29-1	NA	TRBJ2-1	TGCAGCGTTGTGGGCCGGACGGGGAAGTTCTTC	CSVVGRTGKFF
NA	TRBV7-9	once	TRBJ1-5	TGTGCCAGCAGCTTCTCCGGCCGTCCCCCCGGAATCTTGAAGCCCCAGCATTTT	CASSFSGRPPGILKPQHF
TRBD1	TRBV11-3	NA	TRBJ2-1	TGTGCCAGCAGCTTCGAACAGGGGGCCTACAATGAGCAGTTCTTC	CASSFEQGAYNEQFF
TRBD2	TRBV5-4	NA	TRBJ2-7	TGTGCCAGCAGCGCTCAACTAGCGGGAGGGGGTCGCGAGCAGTACTTC	CASSAQLAGGGREQYF
NA	TRBV6-1	NA	TRBJ1-1	TGTGCCAGCAGTGAAGCGCAGGGGCGGGCTGAAGCTTTCTTT	CASSEAQGRAEAFF
NA	TRBV9	NA	TRBJ2-7	TGTGCCAGCAGCGTAGGTTGGGGGGCCAACGAGCAGTACTTC	CASSVGWGANEQYF
NA	TRBV4-1	NA	TRBJ2-1	TGCGCCAGCAGCCAAGGACAGGATGCCTCCTACAATGAGCAGTTCTTC	CASSQGQDASYNEQFF
NA	TRBV5-4	NA	TRBJ1-1	TGTGCCAGCAGCTTTGGGGGCAGGGTAGGGACTGGGGACACTGAAGCTTTCTTT	CASSFGGRVGTGDTEAFF
NA	TRBV19	few	TRBJ1-5	TGTGCCAGTAGTATGCGACAGGTGGGCAATCAGCCCCAGCATTTT	CASSMRQVGNQPQHF
TRBD1	TRBV18	NA	TRBJ2-2	TGTGCCAGCTCGTACCGACAGGGCGTAGTGGCCGGGGAGCTGTTTTTT	CASSYRQGVVAGELFF
NA	TRBV7-8	NA	TRBJ2-2	TGTGCCAGCAGCTTCCCCCGGGTGGGGACCGGGGAGCTGTTTTTT	CASSFPRVGTGELFF
NA	TRBV9	NA	TRBJ2-7	TGTGCCAGCAGCGGGCGGGAGAACAGGGACGAGCAGTACTTC	CASSGRENRDEQYF
NA	TRBV27	once	TRBJ2-3	TGTGCCAGCATAGCGGATTTCACAGATACGCAGTATTTT	CASIADFTDTQYF
TRBD2	TRBV29-1	NA	TRBJ2-5	TGCAGCGCGACCGGGACTAGCGGGACCATCTACCAAGAGACCCAGTACTTC	CSATGTSGTIYQETQYF
NA	TRBV19	once	TRBJ2-7	TGTGCCAGTAGTATTAGGGGGTTTCACTACGAGCAGTACTTC	CASSIRGFHYEQYF